This T cell receptor (beta chain) was observed in a study of T cell repertoires in cytomegalovirus infection. Study in general: Public TCR beta signatures marked donors with CMV infection and the matching HLA. Study observations and caveats: HLA-C-restricted CMV clonotypes gave the most frequent clonotype in two of eight donors. The cumulative frequency of public TCR beta families identified carriers of CMV plus the relevant HLA.

This clonotype was seen many times. The target antigen is unknown. TCRdb independently ran MiXCR on the reads; one entry per CDR3 protein. The sample has 250,000 to 300,000 distinct CDR3 sequences; roughly an eighth are singletons. CDR1 and CDR2 from the germline V gene are MNHNS and SASEGT. CDR3 length: 16 amino acids. The germline V and J ends were trimmed by 6 bases and 0 bases, with 18 bases remaining between them. This sequence was found in a human donor in good health (CMV status not recorded). Some clones in this sample may be carry-over from other donors' samples. This chain connects TRBV6-1 to TRBJ2-7; D is perhaps TRBD1 (6 bases). Sequencing used PBMCs. CDR3 region: CASSQFSTGYSYEQYF. In DNA, the CDR3 is TGTGCCAGCAGCCAGTTCTCCACAGGGTACTCCTACGAGCAGTACTTC.